This record looks at one T cell receptor beta chain sequence and its context. Its antigen is still unknown. Data came from immunoSEQ multiplex PCR; TCRdb stores just in-frame clones and leaves some out. Among 300,000 to 450,000 clones listed, 86% were seen once. In germline, CDR1 is SGHAT, CDR2 FQNNGV. CDR3 length: 14 amino acids. V was pared by 6 bases and J by 9 bases, with 9 bases of the junction left unmatched. The data were obtained in a study of cytomegalovirus exposure and HLA in healthy donors. Study-wide points: Reportedly, diagnosis of cytomegalovirus status by the classifier showed high specificity and sensitivity. A subsequent analysis found that TCR clusters from the first cohort also tended to co-occur in the 90 to 150 validation repertoires, with under 95% of cluster scores above 0. There were some public TCRs occurring in many donors, but most TCR sequences were rare. Among TCR beta chains, those listed as cytomegalovirus-associated numbered fewer than 200.

Sequencing used PBMCs. This receptor was obtained from a woman younger than 35 in good health and CMV-seronegative. The chain combines TRBV11-2 with TRBJ2-1; 9 bases map to TRBD1. The CDR3 sequence is CASREQGATGEQFF. The CDR3 nucleotides read TGTGCCAGCAGGGAACAGGGGGCAACAGGTGAGCAGTTCTTC.